Sequencing of this T cell receptor (beta chain) was carried out in a study of blood T cell repertoires in COVID-19. Study context: Whether acute or convalescent, the COVID-19 samples came from the United States, Italy and Spain. Sources were T cells, B-cell-depleted T cells, or PBMCs; the material itself was cDNA or gDNA.

The CDR3 has 14 amino acids. Per germline, CDR1 SEHNR and CDR2 FQNEAQ (reference sequence). The V and J ends lost 0 bases and 6 bases respectively, with 8 bases between them. Original handling: Reference gene primer amplification gave nucleated cell count estimates. Assay: immunoSEQ multiplex PCR; the TCRdb copy retains only in-frame clones and omits some. That table gives V, J and clone size, and the DNA gave D and trimming. This sample yields 240,000 or so clones, of which roughly four fifths are seen a single time; roughly 2% belongs to the top ten. The sequenced sample consisted of peripheral blood. This chain joins TRBV7-9 and TRBJ2-2; D unresolved. This clonotype originated in a man aged 30 to 39 who had recovered from COVID-19. The CDR3 coding sequence is TGTGCCAGCAGCTTAGCGAACAGTCCCGGGGAGCTGTTTTTT. Translating it yields CASSLANSPGELFF.